The sequence of this T cell receptor (beta chain) was determined in a study of CD8 T cells in ankylosing spondylitis. General observations from the study: One TCR beta motif, made up of under ten highly homologous variants, appeared characteristic of ankylosing spondylitis blood. Existing reports had already noted some motif variants in reactive arthritis synovial fluid and blood. The disease-linked clones had a CD8+ phenotype and low blood frequencies. The authors reported significant enrichment of disease-linked clones in matched ankylosing spondylitis synovial fluid.

Making use of molecular barcodes, quantitative 5'-RACE generated TCR beta libraries. TCRdb itself ran the 5' RACE reads through MiXCR, one entry per CDR3 protein. The sample includes approximately 520,000 distinct CDR3 sequences, under 5.5% of them seen just once. This clonotype was detected many times. The antigen is unknown. The receptor was isolated from a male donor with ankylosing spondylitis. The sequencing input was blood, either unsorted or a sorted T cell fraction (not recorded which).

The CDR3: CASSLTSTSTDTQYF. In DNA, the CDR3 is TGTGCCAGCAGCTTGACTAGCACGAGCACAGATACGCAGTATTTT. V usage is TRBV11-3 and J usage is TRBJ2-3, with 7 bases matching TRBD2. J lost 0 bases, V lost 3 bases, and 3 bases had no gene match. This CDR3 comprises 15 residues. From germline, CDR1 is SGHNT and CDR2 YENEEA.